Listed below are T cell receptor beta chains from one sample, sequenced in a study of cytomegalovirus exposure and HLA in healthy donors. Profiled with immunoSEQ multiplex PCR; TCRdb holds only in-frame clones, not every one. The repertoire holds roughly 230,000 clones, with roughly 91% as singletons. The sequencing sample was made of PBMCs. These receptor sequences come from a girl aged 2-10 years in good health and CMV-seronegative. The CDR3 runs from the conserved cysteine through the conserved F or W. Each record gives: clone size, D gene, J gene, V gene, CDR3 DNA, CDR3 protein. The D gene is left open where the match is weak. Not all rows give a size; the values are once, few, many and, for expanded clones, a class.

. | . | TRBJ2-7 | TRBV5-6 | TGTGCCAGCAGCTTGGGACCGATCCTAGACGAGCAGTACTTC | CASSLGPILDEQYF
. | TRBD1 | TRBJ2-7 | TRBV7-3 | TGTGCCAGCAGCACAGGGACAGGACAAGAGCAGTACTTC | CASSTGTGQEQYF
. | TRBD1 | TRBJ1-1 | TRBV19 | TGTGCCAGTAGAATTCCGACAGGGCCCACTGAAGCTTTCTTT | CASRIPTGPTEAFF
. | TRBD1 | TRBJ1-1 | TRBV7-9 | TGTTCCAGCAGCTGGGACAGTGGGATCTTCATGAACACTGAAGCTTTCTTT | CSSSWDSGIFMNTEAFF
. | TRBD1 | TRBJ1-1 | TRBV4-1 | TGCGCCAGCAGCCATCTCGGACAGGGTGGGACTGAAGCTTTCTTT | CASSHLGQGGTEAFF
. | . | TRBJ1-2 | TRBV4-1 | TGCGCCAGCAGCTCCGGACAGCTCTATGGCTACACCTTC | CASSSGQLYGYTF
. | TRBD2 | TRBJ2-3 | TRBV5-4 | TGTGCCAGCAGCCCTGGAAGGGTGGGAGGGCCCTTGGATACGCAGTATTTT | CASSPGRVGGPLDTQYF
. | TRBD1 | TRBJ1-5 | TRBV19 | TGTGCCAGTAATGAGGGGGCATTTCAGCCCCAGCATTTT | CASNEGAFQPQHF
. | . | TRBJ1-3 | TRBV19 | TGTGCCAGTATGCCGGCAGGCAAGAGAAACACCATATATTTT | CASMPAGKRNTIYF
. | TRBD2 | TRBJ2-7 | TRBV27 | TGTGCCAGCAGTCTTCGGGGGGATGGTAGCTACGAGCAGTACTTC | CASSLRGDGSYEQYF
. | TRBD2 | TRBJ2-7 | TRBV6-6 | TGTGCCAGCAGTTACGTAAGACTAGCATCCTACGAGCAGTACTTC | CASSYVRLASYEQYF
. | TRBD2 | TRBJ2-7 | TRBV6-1 | TGTGCCAGCAGTGAAGGATGGACGGGAGGTTACTACGAGCAGTACTTC | CASSEGWTGGYYEQYF
. | TRBD1 | TRBJ1-3 | TRBV30 | TGTGCCTGGAGTAGGGGACAGGGGGCTGCTAGAAACACCATATATTTT | CAWSRGQGAARNTIYF
. | . | TRBJ2-2 | TRBV5-6 | TGTGCCAGCAGCTTGAGGGGGGGGGCCACCGGGGAGCTGTTTTTT | CASSLRGGATGELFF
. | TRBD2 | TRBJ2-7 | TRBV19 | TGTGCCAGTAGTATGGGACTAAGTTTTTCCGAGCAGTACTTC | CASSMGLSFSEQYF
once | TRBD2 | TRBJ2-3 | TRBV11-1 | TGTGCCAGCAGCTTGGCTAGCGGGGGCACAGATACGCAGTATTTT | CASSLASGGTDTQYF
. | TRBD2 | TRBJ2-1 | TRBV29-1 | TGCAGCGTTGAAGGTTTGACTAGCGGGTACAATGAGCAGTTCTTC | CSVEGLTSGYNEQFF
. | TRBD2 | TRBJ2-5 | TRBV28 | TGTGCCAGCAGTTCTAGCGGGGGCCCCCAAGAGACCCAGTACTTC | CASSSSGGPQETQYF
. | . | TRBJ1-2 | TRBV14 | TGTGCCAGCAGCCAAGTTTCCTCCTATGGCTACACCTTC | CASSQVSSYGYTF
. | . | TRBJ2-5 | TRBV19 | TGTGCCAGTAGTATGCGGAGAGGAGAGACCCAGTACTTC | CASSMRRGETQYF
. | . | TRBJ2-1 | TRBV28 | TGTGCCAGCAGTTTCATAACACAGGGAACTGAGCAGTTCTTC | CASSFITQGTEQFF
. | TRBD1 | TRBJ2-7 | TRBV12-5 | TGTGCTAGTGGTTTGCCTCAGGACAGGGTAGCGTACGAGCAGTACTTC | CASGLPQDRVAYEQYF
. | TRBD2 | TRBJ2-7 | TRBV7-9 | TGTGCCAGCAGCTACCTAGCGGGAGATCCCTACGAGCAGTACTTC | CASSYLAGDPYEQYF
. | . | TRBJ1-1 | TRBV4-2 | TGTGCCAGCAGCCAAGATCATAGGGGGAAGGGGAACACTGAAGCTTTCTTT | CASSQDHRGKGNTEAFF
. | . | TRBJ2-7 | TRBV12-2 | TGTGCAAGTCGCTTCCGTGGGCGTGAGCAGTACTTC | CASRFRGREQYF
. | . | TRBJ2-7 | TRBV30 | TGTGCCTGGAATTTGGGGGGTAAAGCCTACGAGCAGTACTTC | CAWNLGGKAYEQYF
. | TRBD1 | TRBJ1-4 | TRBV28 | TGTGCCAGCAGTAGGACAGGTTTAGCTACTAATGAAAAACTGTTTTTT | CASSRTGLATNEKLFF
once | TRBD2 | TRBJ2-7 | TRBV2 | TGTGCCAGCAGCGTTACTAGCGGGAGTGCATACGAGCAGTACTTC | CASSVTSGSAYEQYF
. | TRBD2 | TRBJ2-7 | TRBV6-5 | TGTGCCAGCAGTTACGTGGGCGGGGGTATATACGAGCAGTACTTC | CASSYVGGGIYEQYF
once | . | TRBJ1-4 | TRBV5-1 | TGCGCCAGCAGCTGGACAGCAACTAATGAAAAACTGTTTTTT | CASSWTATNEKLFF
. | TRBD1 | TRBJ1-1 | TRBV6-5 | TGTGCCAGCAAGCCGGGACAGGGTAACACTGAAGCTTTCTTT | CASKPGQGNTEAFF
. | TRBD2 | TRBJ2-7 | TRBV5-4 | TGTGCCAGCAGCTTGGGCCAAAAAATAGCGGGAGGTTCCTACGAGCAGTACTTC | CASSLGQKIAGGSYEQYF
. | . | TRBJ2-6 | TRBV5-1 | TGCGCCAGCAGCTTCACAGGGGCCAACGTCCTGACTTTC | CASSFTGANVLTF
. | . | TRBJ1-1 | TRBV2 | TGTGCCAGTAGTGAAAGGTCAGCGGGGAACACTGAAGCTTTCTTT | CASSERSAGNTEAFF
once | TRBD2 | TRBJ2-1 | TRBV30 | TGTGCCTGGAGTTATAGCGGGGGGAGGAATGAGCAGTTCTTC | CAWSYSGGRNEQFF
. | . | TRBJ1-1 | TRBV5-1 | TGCGCCAGCAGCTTGGGAGAACAGGGATTGGGAATGAACACTGAAGCCTTCTTT | CASSLGEQGLGMNTEAFF
. | . | TRBJ2-2 | TRBV19 | TGTGCCAGCAAGAGCACCGGGGAGCTGTTTTTT | CASKSTGELFF
. | . | TRBJ2-5 | TRBV7-8 | TGTGCCAGCAGCTTAAGGGACTTTCTAGACCAAGAGACCCAGTACTTC | CASSLRDFLDQETQYF
. | TRBD1 | TRBJ1-2 | TRBV6-6 | TGTGCCAGCAGCCTATCCGGGACAGGGGGCAATGGCTACACCTTC | CASSLSGTGGNGYTF
. | TRBD1 | TRBJ1-2 | TRBV6-4 | TGTGCCAGCAGCCACACCGGGACAGGGAACTATGGCTACACCTTC | CASSHTGTGNYGYTF
. | TRBD2 | TRBJ2-1 | TRBV7-2 | TGTGCCAGCAGCTTTGGCGGGACTAACAGTCACAATGAGCAGTTCTTC | CASSFGGTNSHNEQFF
. | . | TRBJ1-2 | TRBV6-5 | TGTGCCAGCAGTTACTCGGGGGGGGGAAGCTATGGCTACACCTTC | CASSYSGGGSYGYTF
. | TRBD2 | TRBJ2-3 | TRBV6-4 | TGTGCCAGCAGTGACAGCGGGGGGGCGGTAGATACGCAGTATTTT | CASSDSGGAVDTQYF
. | . | TRBJ1-3 | TRBV2 | TGTGCCAGCAGTTTTAGTTCTGGAAACACCATATATTTT | CASSFSSGNTIYF
. | TRBD2 | TRBJ2-5 | TRBV6-5 | TGTGCCAGCAACCCGGGGGGGGGTCAAGAGACCCAGTACTTC | CASNPGGGQETQYF
. | TRBD2 | TRBJ2-1 | TRBV19 | TGTGCCAGTAGTATAGATTGGCGGGGGGGCCGGATTAATGAGCAGTTCTTC | CASSIDWRGGRINEQFF
. | TRBD2 | TRBJ2-5 | TRBV19 | TGTGCCAGTAAGGCCTTTGGGACTAGCGACGAGACCCAGTACTTC | CASKAFGTSDETQYF
once | . | TRBJ1-1 | TRBV7-8 | TGTGCCAGCAGCTTCCCCCTGACTGGGAACACTGAAGCTTTCTTT | CASSFPLTGNTEAFF
. | . | TRBJ2-3 | TRBV7-9 | TGTGCCAGCAGCCTCGGACAGCAGTACACAGATACGCAGTATTTT | CASSLGQQYTDTQYF
. | . | TRBJ1-2 | TRBV6-1 | TGTGCCAGCAGTGCCAATACCGAGTTGAGGCCTCTCTATGGCTACACCTTC | CASSANTELRPLYGYTF
. | TRBD1 | TRBJ2-7 | TRBV5-6 | TGTGCCAGCAGCTTCGGACAGGGGATTAGTTACGAGCAGTACTTC | CASSFGQGISYEQYF
. | . | TRBJ1-4 | TRBV2 | TGTGCCAGCAGTTCTAGGGGATCCGAAAAACTGTTTTTT | CASSSRGSEKLFF
once | TRBD1 | TRBJ2-2 | TRBV27 | TGTGCCAGCAGTTTTACCGGGACAGCGAACACCGGGGAGCTGTTTTTT | CASSFTGTANTGELFF
. | TRBD1 | TRBJ2-7 | TRBV9 | TGTGCCAGCAGCGTAGGAGGACAGGGCACCTACGAGCAGTACTTC | CASSVGGQGTYEQYF